This TCR beta chain was identified during a study of blood T cell repertoires in COVID-19. Looking at the study overall: The cDNA or gDNA used as material had been derived from T cells, B-cell-depleted T cells, or PBMCs.

V lost 0 bases and J lost 12; bases outside the gene matches: 26. The length of the CDR3 is 19 residues. The germline CDR1 and CDR2 sequences are LGHDT and YNNKEL (reference sequence). The cohort comprised adults aged about 18 to 90 years residing in 20 to 25 US areas. Researchers sorted participants into cohorts using their self-reported clinical history. Donors of Cohort 3 who recovered were those that had two negative PCRs, clearance, or symptom resolution. Libraries were prepared by immunoSEQ multiplex PCR; TCRdb keeps only in-frame clonotypes and omits some of them. The data contain 140,000 to 150,000 clones, about 90% of them singletons.

V gene TRBV3-1 (or the pseudogene TRBV3-2) combines with J gene TRBJ2-7; 7 bases are a match to TRBD2. Sequencing was carried out using PBMCs or T cells enriched from blood (not recorded which). This sequence originates from a man aged 55 to 70 who had recovered from COVID-19. As DNA, the CDR3 is TGTGCCAGCAGCCAAGATTCCGGGGGGTGGGGCGGCCGTCTCACTTGGGTGTACTTC. Protein product: CASSQDSGGWGGRLTWVYF.